This T cell receptor beta chain was sequenced in a study of T cells after yellow fever vaccination. At least ten counts were recorded for this clonotype. What it binds is unknown. Findings of the study overall: The study found a weaker secondary response that peaked faster, day 5 versus 15. FACS-sorted repertoires could harbor abundant contaminating bulk-population clonotypes. Researchers noted that a small share of clonotypes showed up in both CD4 and CD8 compartments.

The study made its TCR cDNA through 5'RACE template switching. That step introduced a universal primer site along with UMIs. TCRdb re-called the 5' RACE reads through MiXCR, storing one row per CDR3 protein. The sample shows about 340,000 distinct CDR3 sequences, approximately 4% of them seen only once. V was cut by 10 bases and J by 3 bases, with 13 bases left in between. The CDR3 runs to 12 residues. Per germline, CDR1 SEHNR and CDR2 FQNEAQ (reference sequence). The starting material was PBMCs, obtained 5 days after the yellow fever booster vaccination. This chain joins TRBV7-9 and TRBJ2-7, with D perhaps matching TRBD1 (6 bases). The TCR was taken from a man aged 18-30 years who received the YFV17D yellow fever vaccine. The chain's CDR3 is CATSDSRYEQYF. The DNA for the CDR3 is TGTGCCACCTCGGACAGCCGCTACGAGCAGTACTTC.